Following are 14 T cell receptor beta chains from one sample sequenced in a study of shared clonotypes between healthy human individuals. Generated by immunoSEQ multiplex PCR, the TCRdb table keeps only in-frame clones and is missing some. Found here are 2 million to 3 million clones, over 85% of them singletons; the top ten hold 0.36%. Specimen: naive CD4+ T cells from PBMCs. The subset denotes: CD45RA+ positively selected. These receptors were taken from a man between 18 and 35 years old in good health. Some clones in this sample may be carry-over from other donors' samples.

J is TRBJ2-7 and V is TRBV10-1; no definite D call. CDR3 length equals 16 residues. CDR1 is WNHNN and CDR2 is SYGVQD in the germline V gene (reference sequence). Trimming took 3 bases from V and 0 from J, leaving 15 bases between them. The CDR3: CASSEVGQAPSYEQYF. The CDR3 nucleotides read TGCGCCAGCAGTGAAGTTGGGCAGGCCCCCTCCTACGAGCAGTACTTC.

This clone was seen more than once but under ten times. The genes are TRBV29-1 and TRBJ2-5; tentatively, D is TRBD2 (6 bases). V was trimmed by 4 bases and J by 5 bases, leaving 17 bases between them. This CDR3 is built from 14 residues. Germline CDR1 reads SQVTM; CDR2 reads ANQGSEA. CDR3 loop: CSVVRLAFAETQYF. CDR3 coding DNA: TGCAGCGTTGTGAGGCTAGCGTTCGCGGAGACCCAGTACTTC.

On this clone: Other DNA sequences in this specimen translate into the identical CDR3. This sequence joins TRBV5-1 and TRBJ2-7; 10 positions agree with TRBD2. The CDR3 totals 14 residues. The V gene's germline CDR1 is SGHRS and CDR2 YFSETQ. The trim removed 2 bases at V and 3 bases at J, leaving 2 bases unmatched. In DNA, the CDR3 is TGCGCCAGCAGCTTAATAGCGGGGGGCTACGAGCAGTACTTC. As protein: CASSLIAGGYEQYF. The full variable domain, in which reference TRBV5-1 and TRBJ2-7 provide the parts outside the CDR3, is KAGVTQTPRYLIKTRGQQVTLSCSPISGHRSVSWYQQTPGQGLQFLFEYFSETQRNKGNFPGRFSGRQFSNSRSEMNVSTLELGDSALYLCASSLIAGGYEQYFGPGTRLTVT.

The chain carries TRBV28 and TRBJ2-7, with 8 bases fitting TRBD1. Germline assignment: CDR1 MDHEN and CDR2 SYDVKM. This CDR3 contains 15 residues. J lost 4 bases, V lost 2 bases, and 7 bases had no gene match. CDR3 DNA: TGTGCCAGCAGTTTAACCGGACAGGGTAAATACGAGCAGTACTTC. This encodes CASSLTGQGKYEQYF.

The chain is built from TRBV29-1 and TRBJ1-2, with D uncertain. The V gene's germline CDR1 is SQVTM and CDR2 ANQGSEA. This CDR3 has 12 amino acids. Trimming cost V 3 bases and J 8 bases, with 13 bases left between them. The CDR3 spells CSVDRPQNGYTF. In nucleotides, the CDR3 is TGCAGCGTTGATAGGCCACAAAACGGCTACACCTTC.

The V and J genes are TRBV7-9 and TRBJ2-4; tentatively, D is TRBD2 (6 bases). This CDR3 region has 17 residues. Germline V CDR1 and CDR2: SEHNR, FQNEAQ (reference sequence). V was cut by 4 bases and J by 2 bases, with 18 bases left in between. The CDR3 region is CASSSEGGAGPKNIQYF. DNA of the CDR3: TGTGCCAGCAGCTCCGAGGGCGGGGCAGGGCCCAAAAACATTCAGTACTTC.

The chain joins TRBV4-3 to TRBJ2-7, with no clear D. Trimming pared 1 base from V and 5 bases from J, leaving 15 bases between. The CDR3 is 15 residues long. From germline, CDR1 is LGHNA and CDR2 YSLEER. For the CDR3, the DNA is TGCGCCAGCAGCCAAGGGCACGGTGGCAATGACGAGCAGTACTTC. It specifies CASSQGHGGNDEQYF.

V gene TRBV7-9 combines with J gene TRBJ2-6; weak D call: TRBD2 (5 bases). CDR1 and CDR2 (germline): SEHNR, FQNEAQ (reference sequence). The CDR3 sequence is 15 residues long. Trimming left V 2 bases short and J 4 bases short, with 9 bases between. CDR3 DNA: TGTGCCAGCAGCTTATCTAGCCCCGGGGCCAACGTCCTGACTTTC. Translation gives CASSLSSPGANVLTF. Filled out from reference TRBV7-9 and TRBJ2-6, the complete variable domain reads DTGVSQNPRHKITKRGQNVTFRCDPISEHNRLYWYRQTLGQGPEFLTYFQNEAQLEKSRLLSDRFSAERPKGSFSTLEIQRTEQGDSAMYLCASSLSSPGANVLTFGAGSRLTVL.

Points on this clone: The sample holds other DNA sequences that translate to the same CDR3. The chain recombines TRBV7-2 with TRBJ2-7, with 9 bases that match TRBD2. CDR1 is SGHTA and CDR2 is FQGNSA in the germline V gene. Trimming at V came to 1 base and at J to 4 bases, leaving 2 bases not matched to a gene. The CDR3 covers 14 residues. This chain's CDR3 is CASSLGGRGYEQYF. CDR3 nucleotide sequence: TGTGCCAGCAGCTTAGGCGGGAGGGGGTACGAGCAGTACTTC.

The V call is TRBV7-8, the J call TRBJ1-1; D unclear. V was cut by 4 bases and J by 4 bases, with 16 bases left in between. The CDR3 is 15 residues long. Germline V gene sequence: CDR1 SGHVS, CDR2 FQNEAQ. CDR3 nucleotides: TGTGCCAGCAGCTGGGGAACCGGGCTAGGCACTGAAGCTTTCTTT. It encodes CASSWGTGLGTEAFF. Combining the CDR3 with reference TRBV7-8 and TRBJ1-1 gives the whole variable domain GAGVSQSPRYKVAKRGQDVALRCDPISGHVSLFWYQQALGQGPEFLTYFQNEAQLDKSGLPSDRFFAERPEGSVSTLKIQRTQQEDSAVYLCASSWGTGLGTEAFFGQGTRLTVV.

As concerns this clone: Distinct nucleotide sequences in the sample also encode this CDR3. This chain joins TRBV30 and TRBJ2-5; no reliable D call. The CDR3 has 11 residues. The germline V and J ends were trimmed by 0 bases and 4 bases, with 3 bases remaining between them. Germline V gives CDR1 GTSNPN, CDR2 SVGIG (reference sequence). The CDR3 spells CAWSVRETQYF. In nucleotides, the CDR3 is TGTGCCTGGAGTGTACGAGAGACCCAGTACTTC.

The chain is built from TRBV27 and TRBJ2-1, with D perhaps matching TRBD2 (5 bases). The CDR3 totals 15 residues. The germline V gene encodes CDR1 MNHEY and CDR2 SMNVEV (reference sequence). The V end was cut by 7 bases, the J end by 1 base, with 14 bases between. In nucleotides, the CDR3 is TGTGCCAGCACCGACTATCGGCGGTCCTACAATGAGCAGTTCTTC. Its protein is CASTDYRRSYNEQFF.

The CDR3 is CASSIFSVRISNQPQHF. CDR3 nucleotides: TGTGCCAGTAGTATCTTCTCTGTTAGGATCAGCAATCAGCCCCAGCATTTT. The chain has TRBV19 and TRBJ1-5, with D unclear. The V end was cut by 3 bases, the J end by 1 base, with 16 bases between. The germline gives CDR1 LNHDA, CDR2 SQIVND (reference sequence). CDR3 length: 17 amino acids.

The chain joins TRBV6-1 to TRBJ2-1, with 10 positions matching TRBD1. Trimming took 3 bases from V and 4 from J; bases not matched to a gene: 6. The length of the CDR3 is 16 residues. The germline V gene has CDR1 MNHNS and CDR2 SASEGT. DNA for the CDR3: TGTGCCAGCAGTGACAAGACAGGGGGCCGATACAATGAGCAGTTCTTC. Encoded protein: CASSDKTGGRYNEQFF.